This T cell receptor (beta chain) was sequenced in a study of neoadjuvant nivolumab and ipilimumab in lung cancer. Overall study: Nivolumab 3 mg/kg was given days 1, 15 and 29, plus ipilimumab 1 mg/kg day 1 in combination.

With 5 bases removed from V and 15 bases from J, the gap between germline ends came to 27 bases. The CDR3 sequence is 15 residues long. CDR1 and CDR2 from the germline V gene are SGHDT and YYEEEE. In the case of this clone: Its antigen is not identified.

Clones were read by immunoSEQ multiplex PCR, and TCRdb kept only the in-frame ones, dropping some. The data hold about 25,000 clones, with approximately 85% observed a single time. The study's findings and limits: TCR clonality did not significantly correlate with pathologic tumor regression. From pretherapy to surgery, tumor richness and clonality rose with dual therapy.

This chain connects TRBV5-6 to TRBJ2-4, with D perhaps matching TRBD2 (6 bases). The sample consisted of tumor tissue, taken after neoadjuvant nivolumab, alone or with ipilimumab, at or shortly before surgery. The receptor's source is an adult with non-small cell lung cancer. DNA for the CDR3: TGTGCCAGCAGTAGAGGTGGAGGGAGACCCAGGCGCGGGTACTTC. Amino acids: CASSRGGGRPRRGYF.